This T cell receptor (beta chain) came from a study of post-analysis software for immune sequencing data. Study outcomes and limitations: In multiple sclerosis, normalized Chao1 diversity was significantly below that of controls.

Presence of unique molecular identifiers characterized the TCR beta cDNA libraries. Each CDR3 protein is one row after TCRdb ran MiXCR on the PCR reads. The sample contains a few hundred thousand distinct CDR3 sequences, around 33% of which appear only once. About this clonotype: The antigen is undetermined.

This TCR derives from a girl between 5 and 17 years old with multiple sclerosis. The sequencing sample was made of blood.

The DNA of the CDR3 is TGCACCCTACGGGAGGGCGGGAATGAGCAGTTCTTC. It encodes CTLREGGNEQFF. The rearrangement uses TRBV29-1 and TRBJ2-1; 8 nucleotides line up with TRBD2. The V gene's germline CDR1 is SQVTM and CDR2 ANQGSEA. The CDR3 has 12 residues.